These T cell receptor beta chains were read from a single sample in a study of blood T cell repertoires in COVID-19. Using immunoSEQ multiplex PCR, the repertoire was profiled, and TCRdb retains in-frame clones only, with some absent. The sample carries approximately 89,000 clones, roughly 96% recorded once. The source material was peripheral blood. The receptors stem from a human donor with active COVID-19. The donor label of this sample is uncertain. CDR3s include the opening cysteine and the closing phenylalanine or tryptophan. D genes are given only for firm matches. Only some rows state a clone size, as once, few, many or a class for expanded clones.

-,-,TRBV29-1,TRBJ1-4,CSSSVNEKLFF,TGCAGCTCTTCTGTTAATGAAAAACTGTTTTTT
TRBD2,-,TRBV5-6,TRBJ2-3,CASSFGGVSTDTQYF,TGTGCCAGCAGCTTTGGGGGGGTTAGCACAGATACGCAGTATTTT
-,-,TRBV11-2,TRBJ1-2,CASSSDSSYGYTF,TGTGCCAGCAGCTCTGACAGCTCCTATGGCTACACCTTC
-,-,TRBV11-3,TRBJ2-7,CASSRRGAGVGEQYF,TGTGCCAGCAGCCGTAGAGGGGCAGGGGTTGGCGAGCAGTACTTC
TRBD2,-,TRBV5-1,TRBJ2-5,CASSLGGTSGQETQYF,TGCGCCAGCAGCTTGGGAGGGACTAGCGGCCAAGAGACCCAGTACTTC
TRBD1,-,TRBV7-2,TRBJ2-7,CASSTLGRGSYEQYF,TGTGCCAGCAGCACCCTGGGCAGGGGGTCCTACGAGCAGTACTTC
-,-,TRBV29-1,TRBJ2-1,CSAEGLAISEQFF,TGCAGCGCAGAAGGACTGGCGATCAGTGAGCAGTTCTTC
-,-,TRBV11-3,TRBJ2-3,CASSLADTQYF,TGTGCCAGCAGCTTAGCTGATACGCAGTATTTT
-,-,TRBV5-1,TRBJ2-3,CASSSPAGDGTDTQYF,TGCGCCAGCAGCTCCCCGGCAGGGGACGGGACAGATACGCAGTATTTT
TRBD2,-,TRBV2,TRBJ2-1,CASSTLAERERFVNEQFF,TGTGCCAGCAGTACCTTGGCGGAGCGGGAGCGCTTTGTGAATGAGCAGTTCTTC
-,-,TRBV11-2,TRBJ2-7,CASSTQQGFRQYF,TGTGCCAGCAGCACACAACAGGGTTTCAGGCAGTACTTC
TRBD1,-,TRBV6-5,TRBJ1-1,CATQRGGQGTEAFF,TGTGCCACCCAGCGAGGAGGACAGGGAACTGAAGCTTTCTTT
-,-,TRBV7-9,TRBJ1-1,CASSSTRGGPLYTEAFF,TGTGCCAGCAGCTCCACTCGGGGAGGGCCTTTATACACTGAAGCTTTCTTT
-,-,TRBV7-9,TRBJ2-1,CASSVNEQFF,TGTGCCAGCTCCGTCAATGAGCAGTTCTTC
-,-,TRBV20-1,TRBJ1-6,CSASDPMSSYNSPLHF,TGCAGTGCTAGTGACCCCATGAGCTCCTATAATTCACCCCTCCACTTT
-,once,TRBV2,TRBJ2-1,CASSGFQGPYNEQFF,TGTGCCAGCAGTGGGTTCCAGGGTCCCTACAATGAGCAGTTCTTC
-,few,TRBV6-1,TRBJ1-3,CASSGTRQVYSGNTIYF,TGTGCCAGCAGTGGGACCAGACAGGTTTACTCTGGAAACACCATATATTTT
TRBD1,once,TRBV11-3,TRBJ2-3,CASSPQGNTDTQYF,TGTGCCAGCAGCCCACAGGGGAACACAGATACGCAGTATTTT
TRBD2,-,TRBV6-5,TRBJ2-7,CASSTLTSGSGEQYF,TGTGCCAGCAGTACCCTGACTAGCGGGAGTGGTGAGCAGTACTTC
-,-,TRBV7-9,TRBJ2-7,CASSLERGEQYF,TGTGCCAGCAGCTTAGAACGGGGAGAGCAGTACTTC
TRBD2,once,TRBV5-8,TRBJ2-5,CASSPGLTSGKETQYF,TGTGCCAGCAGCCCTGGATTGACTAGCGGCAAAGAGACCCAGTACTTC
-,once,TRBV7-9,TRBJ2-4,CASSPAVGGATLAKNIQYF,TGTGCCAGCAGCCCCGCGGTTGGGGGGGCAACTCTAGCCAAAAACATTCAGTACTTC
TRBD2,-,TRBV5-1,TRBJ2-2,CASSLVRTSGTTGELFF,TGCGCCAGCAGCTTGGTTCGAACTAGCGGTACCACCGGGGAGCTGTTTTTT
TRBD1,-,TRBV28,TRBJ1-2,CASSSQGAGYTF,TGTGCCAGCAGTTCACAGGGGGCCGGCTACACCTTC
TRBD1,-,TRBV5-1,TRBJ2-1,CASSLGDRVANEQFF,TGCGCCAGCAGCTTGGGGGACAGGGTAGCCAATGAGCAGTTCTTC
TRBD2,-,TRBV6-5,TRBJ2-1,CASEAGGSYNEQFF,TGTGCCAGTGAAGCGGGGGGCTCGTACAATGAGCAGTTCTTC
-,-,TRBV7-9,TRBJ2-7,CASSLSGIHEQYF,TGTGCCAGCAGCTTATCGGGTATCCACGAGCAGTACTTC
-,once,TRBV18,TRBJ2-2,CASSPLQDSNTGELFF,TGTGCCAGCTCACCACTACAAGACTCGAACACCGGGGAGCTGTTTTTT